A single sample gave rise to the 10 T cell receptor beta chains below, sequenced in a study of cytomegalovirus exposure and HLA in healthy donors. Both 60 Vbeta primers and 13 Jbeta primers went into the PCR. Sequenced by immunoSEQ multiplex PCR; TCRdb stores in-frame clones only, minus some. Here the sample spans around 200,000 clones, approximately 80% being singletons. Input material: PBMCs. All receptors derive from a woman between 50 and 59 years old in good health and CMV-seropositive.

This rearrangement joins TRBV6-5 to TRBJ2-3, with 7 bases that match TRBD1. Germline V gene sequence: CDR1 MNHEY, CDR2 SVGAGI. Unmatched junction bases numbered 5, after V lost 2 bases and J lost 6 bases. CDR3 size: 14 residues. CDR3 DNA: TGTGCCAGCAGTTACGGGACAGCAGGGGATACGCAGTATTTT. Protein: CASSYGTAGDTQYF.

The CDR3 sequence is CASSHEGGETQYF. For the CDR3, the DNA is TGCGCCAGCAGCCATGAAGGGGGAGAGACCCAGTACTTC. The rearrangement joins TRBV4-1 to TRBJ2-5; a possible D gene is TRBD1 (6 bases). Germline assignment: CDR1 MGHRA and CDR2 YSYEKL. V dropped 3 bases and J dropped 4 bases, with 9 bases sitting between them. The CDR3 extends over 13 amino acids.

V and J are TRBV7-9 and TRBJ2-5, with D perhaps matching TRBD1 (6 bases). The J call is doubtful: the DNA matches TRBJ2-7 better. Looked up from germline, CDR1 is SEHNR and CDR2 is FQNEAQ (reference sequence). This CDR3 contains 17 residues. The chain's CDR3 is CASSSTAVLQGTYEQYF. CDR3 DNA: TGTGCCAGCAGCTCAACCGCCGTTTTACAGGGCACCTACGAGCAGTACTTC.

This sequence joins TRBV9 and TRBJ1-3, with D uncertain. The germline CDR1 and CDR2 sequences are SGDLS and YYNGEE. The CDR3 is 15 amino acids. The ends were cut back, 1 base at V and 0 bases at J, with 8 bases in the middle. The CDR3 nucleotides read TGTGCCAGCAGCGTACAGTCCGTCTCTGGAAACACCATATATTTT. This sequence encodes CASSVQSVSGNTIYF.

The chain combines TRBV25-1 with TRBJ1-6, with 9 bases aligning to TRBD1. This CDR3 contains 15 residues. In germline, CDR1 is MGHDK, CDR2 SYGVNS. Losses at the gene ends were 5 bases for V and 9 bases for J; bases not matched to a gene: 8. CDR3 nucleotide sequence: TGTGCCAGCAGTTGGGGGACAGGGAGGACTTCACCCCTCCACTTT. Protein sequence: CASSWGTGRTSPLHF.

CDR3 sequence (DNA): TGTGCCAGCAGCTTATACGGGAACACTGAAGCTTTCTTT. Its translation is CASSLYGNTEAFF. The chain employs TRBV7-3 and TRBJ1-1; no firm D call. Germline CDR1 SGHTA, CDR2 FQGTGA. The CDR3 sequence is 13 residues long. Trimming left V 2 bases short and J 1 base short, with 5 bases between.

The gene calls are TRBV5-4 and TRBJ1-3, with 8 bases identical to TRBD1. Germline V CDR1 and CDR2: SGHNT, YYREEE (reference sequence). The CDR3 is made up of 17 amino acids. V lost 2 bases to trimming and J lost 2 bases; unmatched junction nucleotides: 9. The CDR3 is CASSLASGQGAGNTIYF. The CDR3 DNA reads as TGTGCCAGCAGCTTAGCGTCCGGACAGGGAGCTGGAAACACCATATATTTT.

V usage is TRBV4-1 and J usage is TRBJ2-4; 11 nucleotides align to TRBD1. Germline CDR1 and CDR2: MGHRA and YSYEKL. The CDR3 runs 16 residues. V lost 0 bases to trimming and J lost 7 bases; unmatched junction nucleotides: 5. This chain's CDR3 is CASSQDSGQGANIQYF. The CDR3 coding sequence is TGCGCCAGCAGCCAAGATTCCGGACAGGGGGCGAACATTCAGTACTTC.

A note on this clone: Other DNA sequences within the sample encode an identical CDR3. CDR3 nucleotide sequence: TGCGCCAGCAGCTCGGGACAGGGATACGAGCAGTACTTC. Protein product: CASSSGQGYEQYF. The chain is built from TRBV5-1 and TRBJ2-7; 9 nucleotides match TRBD1. The CDR3 runs 13 residues. Trimming cost V 3 bases and J 4 bases; bases outside gene matches: 2. Germline V gene sequence: CDR1 SGHRS, CDR2 YFSETQ.

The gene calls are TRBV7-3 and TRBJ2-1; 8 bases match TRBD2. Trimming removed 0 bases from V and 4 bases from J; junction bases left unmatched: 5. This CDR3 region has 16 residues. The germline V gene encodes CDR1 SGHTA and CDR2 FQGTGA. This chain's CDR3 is CASSLTGGGFYNEQFF. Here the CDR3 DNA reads TGTGCCAGCAGCTTAACGGGCGGGGGGTTTTACAATGAGCAGTTCTTC.